Listed here are 3 T cell receptor beta chains from one sample, sequenced in a study of T cells in Graves' hyperthyroidism and ophthalmopathy. RNA transcripts were the template for amplifying TCR beta CDR3 regions. During a first-round RT-PCR of the TCR CDR3, the HTBI primer set was used. TCRdb re-called the multiplex PCR reads through MiXCR, storing one row per CDR3 protein. The repertoire includes roughly 420,000 distinct CDR3 sequences, roughly 15% of them detected once, and about 5% sits in the top ten. Sequencing was done on a sample of blood. These receptors came from a woman in her late teens or twenties with Graves' hyperthyroidism.

This clonotype came up many times. This chain uses TRBV12-3 or TRBV12-4 with TRBJ1-5; no definite D call. This CDR3 has 15 residues. The V end was cut by 2 bases, the J end by 6 bases, with 14 bases between. The CDR3, as DNA: TGTGCCAGCAGTTTAAAACAGCTTGCGGGTCAGCCCCAGCATTTT. The encoded protein is CASSLKQLAGQPQHF.

This clonotype was seen a handful of times. The rearrangement links TRBV19 to TRBJ2-7; 7 bases are shared with TRBD2. Germline loops: CDR1 LNHDA, CDR2 SQIVND (reference sequence). V was clipped by 3 bases and J by 2 bases; unmatched bases: 10. The CDR3 consists of 16 residues. CDR3 in DNA: TGTGCCAGTAGTATTGCTGGCGGGAGTGGGACCTACGAGCAGTACTTC. Its translation is CASSIAGGSGTYEQYF.

This clonotype was found many times. The chain links TRBV11-2 to TRBJ2-3; TRBD1 matches at 9 bases. V was clipped by 4 bases and J by 2 bases; unmatched bases: 7. Germline CDR1 is SGHAT and CDR2 is FQNNGV. The CDR3 consists of 16 residues. The CDR3 is CASSSGTGSYTDTQYF. For the CDR3, the DNA is TGTGCCAGCAGCTCGGGGACAGGGAGTTACACAGATACGCAGTATTTT.